This passage covers 23 T cell receptor beta chains from one sample sequenced in a study of T cell clonotyping in hematopoietic cell transplantation. TCRdb keeps only in-frame clones here, not all; method: immunoSEQ multiplex PCR. The table includes about 15,000 clones, less than 70% detected once. The sample consisted of PBMCs. All receptors derive from a human donor who either received an allogeneic hematopoietic cell transplant for a myeloid malignancy or was a related donor (not recorded which). Some clones in this sample may be carry-over from other donors' samples.

A remark on this clone: At one end the junction does not follow the germline gene, possibly because of a read error. This chain joins TRBV11-3 and TRBJ2-7; a possible D gene is TRBD2 (6 bases). In germline, CDR1 is SGHNT, CDR2 YENEEA. The CDR3 has 15 residues. Written as DNA, the CDR3 is TGCGCCAGCAGCCGTACCACCGGGGGTTCCTACGAGCAGTACTTC. Translating it yields CASSRTTGGSYEQYF.

In its sample, this clone was seen a few times. V is TRBV5-1 and J is TRBJ1-3, with D unclear. This CDR3 has 15 residues. V gave up 8 bases and J gave up 0 bases, with 15 bases separating them. The germline V gene has CDR1 SGHRS and CDR2 YFSETQ. CDR3: CASRMGSSSGNTIYF. The CDR3 coding sequence is TGCGCCAGTAGAATGGGGTCGAGCTCTGGAAACACCATATATTTT. Full variable domain (rest looked up from reference TRBV5-1 and TRBJ1-3): KAGVTQTPRYLIKTRGQQVTLSCSPISGHRSVSWYQQTPGQGLQFLFEYFSETQRNKGNFPGRFSGRQFSNSRSEMNVSTLELGDSALYLCASRMGSSSGNTIYFGEGSWLTVV.

CDR3 bases: TGTGCCAGCAGACCTCCGTCCGGGGCCCAGCATTTT. Encoded protein: CASRPPSGAQHF. This chain uses TRBV28 with TRBJ1-5; D ambiguous. This CDR3 comprises 12 residues. Trimming pared 6 bases from V and 11 bases from J, leaving 14 bases between. Germline CDR1 and CDR2: MDHEN and SYDVKM.

About this clone: This CDR3 fails to terminate in the conserved phenylalanine or tryptophan, so it likely reflects a read error. The DNA is left out, because the CDR3 cannot be placed on it with certainty; the CDR3 is given as TCRdb lists it. The V and J genes are TRBV25-1 and TRBJ2-7; the tabulated D call, TRBD2, remains unverified against the DNA. The CDR3 is made up of 12 amino acids, end residues included. In germline, CDR1 is MGHDK, CDR2 SYGVNS. The CDR3 sequence is CASSESRLVETS.

As concerns this clone: Compared with germline, one end of the junction differs, possibly owing to a read error. The chain has TRBV7-8 and TRBJ1-1; no definite D call. This CDR3 has 13 amino acids. Germline assignment: CDR1 SGHVS and CDR2 FQNEAQ. As DNA, the CDR3 is TGTGCCAGCAGCACCCTCCCAGGTTCCGAAGATTTCTTT. Protein sequence: CASSTLPGSEDFF.

The chain has TRBV7-2 and TRBJ1-6; D perhaps matches TRBD1 (5 bases). The V end was cut by 10 bases, the J end by 5 bases, with 12 bases between. The germline gives CDR1 SGHTA, CDR2 FQGNSA. The CDR3 covers 13 residues. CDR3: CATRGLNNSPLHF. The DNA of the CDR3 is TGTGCCACGAGGGGCCTCAATAATTCACCCCTCCACTTT.

The gene calls are TRBV25-1 and TRBJ2-7; D not certain. V lost 0 bases, J lost 10 bases, and 7 bases lay in between. The germline V gene encodes CDR1 MGHDK and CDR2 SYGVNS. The CDR3 spans 11 residues. CDR3 residues: CASSEYQEQYF. DNA of the CDR3: TGTGCCAGCAGTGAATATCAGGAACAGTACTTC.

This rearrangement joins TRBV30 to TRBJ1-2; 7 nucleotides line up with TRBD1. V lost 1 base and J lost 8; bases outside the gene matches: 4. In germline, CDR1 is GTSNPN, CDR2 SVGIG (reference sequence). The CDR3 has 12 residues. CDR3 nucleotides: TGTGCCTGGAGTGGACAGGGAGGAGGCTACACCTTC. It yields the protein CAWSGQGGGYTF.

The V gene is TRBV6-1, the J gene TRBJ1-5; D possibly corresponds to TRBD1 (6 bases). Between the trimmed V and J ends, which lost 5 bases and 0 bases, there was a span of 11 bases. CDR1 is MNHNS and CDR2 is SASEGT in the germline V gene. This CDR3 region has 15 residues. As DNA, the CDR3 is TGTGCCAGCAGTACCGGGACAATTAGCAATCAGCCCCAGCATTTT. Translating it yields CASSTGTISNQPQHF.

This clone was counted once. The CDR3 loop is CSVYPDGGTPLHF. The CDR3 DNA reads TGCAGCGTTTACCCTGACGGGGGGACACCCCTCCACTTT. The chain recombines TRBV29-1 with TRBJ1-6; a weak D match, TRBD1 (5 bases). The germline V gene encodes CDR1 SQVTM and CDR2 ANQGSEA. V gave up 5 bases and J gave up 11 bases, with 16 bases separating them. CDR3 length: 13 residues.

Only a few counts were recorded for this clone. Other DNA variants within this sample encode the same CDR3. V is TRBV28 and J is TRBJ1-5; D unresolved. The germline CDR1 and CDR2 sequences are MDHEN and SYDVKM. The V and J ends lost 3 bases and 0 bases respectively, with 9 bases between them. CDR3 size: 15 residues. In DNA, the CDR3 is TGTGCCAGCAGTTTCTCGGATCCTAGCAATCAGCCCCAGCATTTT. Translation: CASSFSDPSNQPQHF.

J is TRBJ2-7 and V is TRBV28; D not resolved. The V end lost 6 bases, the J end lost 0 bases, and 3 bases lay between the germline ends. Germline values: CDR1 MDHEN, CDR2 SYDVKM. This CDR3 is built from 11 residues. In DNA form, the CDR3 reads TGTGCCAGCAGCGACTCCTACGAGCAGTACTTC. This sequence encodes CASSDSYEQYF.

The chain joins TRBV27 to TRBJ2-7; D uncertain. The V gene's germline CDR1 is MNHEY and CDR2 SMNVEV (reference sequence). V was clipped by 2 bases and J by 1 base, with 9 bases between them. The CDR3 runs 14 residues. The DNA for the CDR3 is TGTGCCAGCAGTTTAGCCCCACTATCCTACGAGCAGTACTTC. Amino acids: CASSLAPLSYEQYF.

The chain employs TRBV6-5 and TRBJ1-3; D is unresolved. Germline lookup yields CDR1 MNHEY and CDR2 SVGAGI. V was shortened by 2 bases and J by 4 bases, with 9 bases between the two germline ends. The CDR3 is made up of 14 amino acids. The CDR3 region has the DNA TGTGCCAGCAGTTACCTAAAAGGGGGAAACACCATATATTTT. Translation gives CASSYLKGGNTIYF.

This clone came up a few times. The sample holds other DNA sequences that translate to the same CDR3. V gene TRBV6-5 combines with J gene TRBJ1-1; D is unresolved. Germline CDR1 and CDR2: MNHEY and SVGAGI. The CDR3 is 12 amino acids. Trimming removed 2 bases at V and 1 base at J, with 2 bases between. The CDR3 sequence: CASSYPNTEAFF. The DNA for the CDR3 is TGTGCCAGCAGTTACCCGAACACTGAAGCTTTCTTT.

This chain joins TRBV30 and TRBJ1-6, with 7 bases aligning to TRBD1. Germline V lookup: CDR1 GTSNPN, CDR2 SVGIG (reference sequence). This CDR3 has 13 residues. The V gene end was trimmed by 7 bases and the J gene end by 7 bases; junction bases not matched to a gene: 7. The CDR3 loop reads CASLGTANSPLHF. CDR3 in DNA: TGTGCCTCCCTCGGGACAGCAAATTCACCCCTCCACTTT.

CDR3 nucleotide sequence: TGTGCCAGTAGTATGCACGGTTCTAACTATGGCTACACCTTC. Amino acids: CASSMHGSNYGYTF. This chain uses TRBV19 with TRBJ1-2; D gene ambiguous. The CDR3 length is 14 residues. Germline CDR1 and CDR2: LNHDA and SQIVND (reference sequence). The germline V and J ends were trimmed by 3 bases and 0 bases, with 8 bases remaining between them. Full variable domain (remainder filled in from reference TRBV19 and TRBJ1-2): DGGITQSPKYLFRKEGQNVTLSCEQNLNHDAMYWYRQDPGQGLRLIYYSQIVNDFQKGDIAEGYSVSREKKESFPLTVTSAQKNPTAFYLCASSMHGSNYGYTFGSGTRLTVV.

The J gene is TRBJ1-2, the V gene TRBV20-1; tentative D call: TRBD1 (5 bases). The CDR3 sequence is 9 residues long. Germline lookup yields CDR1 DFQATT and CDR2 SNEGSKA (reference sequence). The germline V and J ends were trimmed by 6 bases and 7 bases, with 6 bases remaining between them. The CDR3 spells CSAGRGYTF. CDR3 coding DNA: TGCAGTGCGGGACGTGGCTACACCTTC.

In regard to this clone: One end of the junction fails to match germline, which may point to a read error. V gene TRBV19 combines with J gene TRBJ1-3; D ambiguous. This CDR3 has 15 residues. The V gene's germline CDR1 is LNHDA and CDR2 SQIVND (reference sequence). CDR3 residues: CASRYFADSGDTIYF. DNA for the CDR3: TGTGCCAGTAGATACTTCGCGGACTCTGGAGACACCATATATTTT.

This chain joins TRBV5-6 and TRBJ2-7, with 7 bases matching TRBD1. V shed 4 bases, J shed 0 bases, and the junction held 1 base outside the gene matches. The CDR3 is 13 amino acids. From germline, CDR1 is SGHDT and CDR2 YYEEEE. CDR3 in amino acids: CASSRQGSYEQYF. DNA of the CDR3: TGTGCCAGCAGCCGACAGGGCTCCTACGAGCAGTACTTC. The entire variable domain, with the rest obtained from reference TRBV5-6 and TRBJ2-7, is as follows: DAGVTQSPTHLIKTRGQQVTLRCSPKSGHDTVSWYQQALGQGPQFIFQYYEEEERQRGNFPDRFSGHQFPNYSSELNVNALLLGDSALYLCASSRQGSYEQYFGPGTRLTVT.

The chain links TRBV6-5 to TRBJ2-7, with 9 nucleotides matching TRBD1. Unmatched junction bases numbered 1, after V lost 0 bases and J lost 1 base. In germline, CDR1 is MNHEY, CDR2 SVGAGI. This CDR3 spans 15 amino acids. The CDR3 coding sequence is TGTGCCAGCAGTTACTCGACAGGGGGGTCCTACGAGCAGTACTTC. As protein: CASSYSTGGSYEQYF.

The chain uses TRBV30 and TRBJ2-3; 9 nucleotides align to TRBD2. The V segment lost 4 bases and the J segment 2 bases; nucleotides outside the gene matches: 4. The CDR3 length is 14 residues. Germline CDR1 reads GTSNPN; CDR2 reads SVGIG (reference sequence). CDR3 sequence reads: CAWTSGTYTDTQYF. The CDR3 DNA follows: TGTGCCTGGACTAGCGGGACTTACACAGATACGCAGTATTTT.

This chain's CDR3 is CASSYSRALFTLHF. CDR3 nucleotides: TGTGCCAGCAGTTACTCGAGGGCCTTATTCACCCTCCACTTT. The V call is TRBV6-5, the J call TRBJ1-6; D ambiguous. CDR1 and CDR2 (germline): MNHEY, SVGAGI. Trimming shortened V by 0 bases and J by 14 bases, and 14 bases separated the two germline ends. The CDR3 contains 14 residues.